This TCR beta chain was sequenced for a study of cytomegalovirus exposure and HLA in healthy donors. Across the study: When fewer than 400 donors were genotyped, roughly 82% of them were found to fall in the Caucasian-associated ancestry cluster. Study outcomes and limitations: Follow-up analysis later connected one missense variant in DCLRE1C with trimming of TCR beta V- and J-genes. 150 to 200 TCR beta chains were listed as cytomegalovirus-associated. It was reported that the classifier diagnosed cytomegalovirus status with high specificity and sensitivity in both the original and validation cohorts.

Primers: 60 Vbeta forward and 13 Jbeta reverse. TCRdb keeps only in-frame clones here, not all; method: immunoSEQ multiplex PCR. This table holds 150,000 to 200,000 clones, around 80% found once. Germline V gives CDR1 SEHNR, CDR2 FQNEAQ (reference sequence). The CDR3 spans 12 residues. Comments on this clone: Its target is not known. An end of the junction differs from the germline gene, which may be a read error.

This chain joins TRBV7-9 and TRBJ1-1, with a weak D call TRBD1 (6 bases). The specimen was PBMCs. The TCR was taken from a man in his forties in good health and CMV-seropositive. The CDR3 sequence: CSSSSGVLEAFF. The CDR3, as DNA: TGTTCCAGCAGCTCAGGGGTCCTCGAAGCTTTCTTT.